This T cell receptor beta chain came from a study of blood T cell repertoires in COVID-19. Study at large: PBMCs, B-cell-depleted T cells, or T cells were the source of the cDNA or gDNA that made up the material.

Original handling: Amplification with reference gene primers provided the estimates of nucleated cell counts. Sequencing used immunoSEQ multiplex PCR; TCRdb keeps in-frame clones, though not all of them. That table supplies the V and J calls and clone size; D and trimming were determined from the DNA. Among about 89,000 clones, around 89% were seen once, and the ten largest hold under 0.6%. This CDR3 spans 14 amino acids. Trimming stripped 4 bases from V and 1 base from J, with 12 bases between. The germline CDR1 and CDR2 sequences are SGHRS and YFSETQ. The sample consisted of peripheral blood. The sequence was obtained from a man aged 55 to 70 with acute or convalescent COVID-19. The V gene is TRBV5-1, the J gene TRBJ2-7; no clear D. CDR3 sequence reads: CASSPSSVSYEQYF. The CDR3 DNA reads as TGCGCCAGCAGCCCGTCGTCGGTTTCCTACGAGCAGTACTTC.